This passage covers 13 T cell receptor beta chains from one sample sequenced in a study of blood T cell repertoires in COVID-19. Clones were sequenced by immunoSEQ multiplex PCR, and TCRdb holds only the in-frame ones, with some missing. The table lists about 280,000 clones, 85% to 90% of them singletons, with approximately 10% in the top ten. Material: peripheral blood. The receptor set was obtained from a woman under 40 with COVID-19, enrolled during active disease.

The genes are TRBV7-6 and TRBJ1-5; D unclear. CDR3 size: 13 residues. Trimming shortened V by 5 bases and J by 4 bases, and 9 bases separated the two germline ends. The germline gives CDR1 SGHVS, CDR2 FNYEAQ. The CDR3 nucleotides are TGTGCCAGCAGCGCCTCGCGGAATCAGCCCCAGCATTTT. Residues: CASSASRNQPQHF.

J is TRBJ2-5 and V is TRBV5-1, with 12 bases aligning to TRBD2. V lost 4 bases, J lost 5 bases, and 6 bases stayed unmatched. Germline V gives CDR1 SGHRS, CDR2 YFSETQ. The CDR3 extends over 15 amino acids. The CDR3 spells CASSLLGTSGETQYF. DNA for the CDR3: TGCGCCAGCAGCCTGCTCGGGACTAGCGGGGAGACCCAGTACTTC.

The chain recombines TRBV6-4 with TRBJ2-3; 12 positions match TRBD2. This CDR3 spans 16 amino acids. The germline V gene encodes CDR1 MRHNA and CDR2 SNTAGT. Trimming removed 2 bases from V and 4 bases from J; junction bases left unmatched: 4. CDR3 DNA: TGTGCCAGCAGTGACGGGTCTAGCGGGGGGGCAGATACGCAGTATTTT. Its protein is CASSDGSSGGADTQYF.

This rearrangement joins TRBV3-1 (or the pseudogene TRBV3-2) to TRBJ1-6; the D gene is possibly TRBD1 (6 bases). The CDR3 length is 14 residues. Germline CDR1 and CDR2: LGHDT and YNNKEL (reference sequence). V was pared by 4 bases and J by 4 bases, with 8 bases between. CDR3 amino acids: CASSLGQYNSPLHF. The CDR3, as DNA: TGTGCCAGCAGCCTCGGACAGTATAATTCACCCCTCCACTTT.

The chain has TRBV28 and TRBJ2-7; 7 nucleotides line up with TRBD1. The CDR3 is 14 amino acids. The V segment lost 6 bases and the J segment 0 bases; nucleotides outside the gene matches: 5. Looked up from germline, CDR1 is MDHEN and CDR2 is SYDVKM. The CDR3 spells CASSTTGPSYEQYF. As DNA, the CDR3 is TGTGCCAGCAGCACGACAGGGCCCTCCTACGAGCAGTACTTC.

The chain employs TRBV2 and TRBJ1-2, with D possibly being TRBD1 (6 bases). Germline CDR1 SNHLY, CDR2 FYNNEI. V was pared by 5 bases and J by 4 bases, with 8 bases between. The CDR3 consists of 12 residues. In DNA form, the CDR3 reads TGTGCCAGCAGTAGGGGGAGCTATGGCTACACCTTC. It specifies CASSRGSYGYTF. Full variable domain (outside the CDR3, taken from reference TRBV2 and TRBJ1-2): EPEVTQTPSHQVTQMGQEVILRCVPISNHLYFYWYRQILGQKVEFLVSFYNNEISEKSEIFDDQFSVERPDGSNFTLKIRSTKLEDSAMYFCASSRGSYGYTFGSGTRLTVV.

The rearrangement joins TRBV4-2 to TRBJ1-5, with TRBD1 matching 7 bases. The length of the CDR3 is 16 residues. Per the germline V gene, CDR1 is LGHNA and CDR2 is YNFKEQ. V trimming: 2 bases; J trimming: 5 bases; junction bases outside the gene matches: 9. This CDR3 is CASSQKLQGPDQPQHF. In DNA, the CDR3 is TGTGCCAGCAGCCAAAAATTACAGGGGCCCGATCAGCCCCAGCATTTT.

CDR3 nucleotide sequence: TGTGCCAGCACTTTGACAGGGGTCGGCGAGCAGTACTTC. This sequence encodes CASTLTGVGEQYF. The J gene is TRBJ2-7, the V gene TRBV12-3 or TRBV12-4; 8 bases map to TRBD1. The CDR3 is 13 amino acids. The V segment lost 7 bases and the J segment 6 bases; nucleotides outside the gene matches: 8.

The chain employs TRBV3-1 (or the pseudogene TRBV3-2) and TRBJ1-1, with D hard to call. V lost 3 bases, J lost 0 bases, and 8 bases lay in between. The CDR3 spans 14 residues. Germline V CDR1 and CDR2: LGHDT, YNNKEL (reference sequence). Here the CDR3 reads CASSQRGMNTEAFF. The CDR3 DNA sequence: TGTGCCAGCAGCCAGCGAGGAATGAACACTGAAGCTTTCTTT.

The chain has TRBV5-1 and TRBJ2-7; TRBD2 matches at 12 bases. In germline, CDR1 is SGHRS, CDR2 YFSETQ. Germline trimming cut 0 bases from V and 3 bases from J; bases unmatched to any gene: 7. This CDR3 is built from 17 residues. CDR3 loop: CASSLEALAGGFYEQYF. The CDR3 coding sequence is TGCGCCAGCAGCTTGGAGGCACTAGCGGGGGGCTTCTACGAGCAGTACTTC. The full variable domain, its missing parts supplied by reference TRBV5-1 and TRBJ2-7, is KAGVTQTPRYLIKTRGQQVTLSCSPISGHRSVSWYQQTPGQGLQFLFEYFSETQRNKGNFPGRFSGRQFSNSRSEMNVSTLELGDSALYLCASSLEALAGGFYEQYFGPGTRLTVT.

V and J are TRBV11-2 and TRBJ1-3, with no clear D. There are 14 residues in the CDR3. The ends were cut back, 5 bases at V and 1 base at J, with 9 bases in the middle. Germline V CDR1 and CDR2: SGHAT, FQNNGV. Here the CDR3 DNA reads TGTGCCAGCAGCGTGCAGGAATCTGGAAACACCATATATTTT. Translated: CASSVQESGNTIYF. Full variable domain (outside the CDR3, taken from reference TRBV11-2 and TRBJ1-3): EAGVAQSPRYKIIEKRQSVAFWCNPISGHATLYWYQQILGQGPKLLIQFQNNGVVDDSQLPKDRFSAERLKGVDSTLKIQPAKLEDSAVYLCASSVQESGNTIYFGEGSWLTVV.

J is TRBJ2-5 and V is TRBV6-6; 9 positions match TRBD2. The CDR3 covers 14 residues. V lost 6 bases to trimming and J lost 1 base; unmatched junction nucleotides: 3. Germline values: CDR1 MNHNY, CDR2 SVGAGI (reference sequence). CDR3 sequence (DNA): TGTGCCAGCAGGCCTAGCGGGGTCCAAGAGACCCAGTACTTC. This translates into CASRPSGVQETQYF.

The chain is built from TRBV7-9 and TRBJ2-3; TRBD1 aligns across 7 bases. This CDR3 has 15 residues. Germline values: CDR1 SEHNR, CDR2 FQNEAQ (reference sequence). The J segment lost 1 base and the V segment lost 3 bases, leaving 4 bases of the junction unmatched. CDR3 residues: CASSFTGVGTDTQYF. The CDR3 DNA follows: TGTGCCAGCAGCTTCACAGGGGTGGGCACAGATACGCAGTATTTT.